These 27 T cell receptor beta chains share one sample of origin, sequenced in a study of blood T cells in healthy people across ages. The second PCR ran about 6 to 11 cycles with a sample-barcoded 5' primer and J-beta primers. Each CDR3 protein is one row after TCRdb ran MiXCR on the 5' RACE reads. The sample lists 600,000 or so distinct CDR3 sequences; roughly 30% were seen once. Sequencing was carried out using blood. These receptors originate from a woman aged 80 or over in good health.

In the case of this clonotype: A much larger clone is a single base away; this may be a read error. The chain couples TRBV7-2 to TRBJ2-5, with TRBD1 as a possible D gene (5 bases). Trimming left V 5 bases short and J 5 bases short, with 21 bases between. Germline V gene data show CDR1 as SGHTA and CDR2 as FQGNSA. The CDR3 runs to 16 residues. CDR3 nucleotides: TGTGCCAGCAGCCCTCAGTTTAGGAGCGCAGGGGAGACCCAGTACTTC. Protein: CASSPQFRSAGETQYF.

A few counts support this clonotype. Its ends do not fully match the called genes, so a read error is possible. The rearrangement joins TRBV7-3 to TRBJ2-6; unclear D gene. The CDR3 is 14 residues long. The V gene's germline CDR1 is SGHTA and CDR2 FQGTGA. CDR3 loop: CAGSSGLGANVLTF. CDR3 DNA: TGTGCCGGCAGCTCGGGTTTGGGGGCCAACGTCCTGACTTTC.

The table lists this clonotype with a few counts. This may come from a read error, since a much larger clone is one base off. The gene calls are TRBV3-1 and TRBJ2-5; D perhaps matches TRBD1 (6 bases). Germline V CDR1 and CDR2: LGHDT, YNNKEL (reference sequence). The CDR3 has 14 residues. Trimming stripped 6 bases from V and 11 bases from J, with 22 bases between. The CDR3 is CASSASHRDNEQYF. The CDR3 coding sequence is TGTGCCAGCAGTGCATCCCACCGGGACAATGAGCAGTACTTC.

For this clonotype: Given a much more abundant clone one base away, this may be a read error. The chain couples TRBV2 to TRBJ2-7; 12 bases agree with TRBD2. Germline CDR1 reads SNHLY; CDR2 reads FYNNEI. The CDR3 covers 15 residues. With V trimmed by 6 bases and J by 7 bases, 10 bases remained unmatched. The CDR3 DNA reads TGTGCCAGCAGAGAACTAGCGGGGGGATACAATGAGCAGTACTTC. Its translation: CASRELAGGYNEQYF.

The chain couples TRBV9 to TRBJ2-7; 7 bases align to TRBD2. The CDR3 spans 13 residues. V trimming: 4 bases; J trimming: 7 bases; junction bases outside the gene matches: 8. Germline V gene data show CDR1 as SGDLS and CDR2 as YYNGEE. Here the CDR3 DNA reads TGTGCCAGCAGCCTCCGGGACTACAATGAGCAGTACTTC. Its protein product is CASSLRDYNEQYF.

Concerning this clonotype itself: One end of the junction fails to match germline, which may point to a read error. This chain uses TRBV12-3 or TRBV12-4 with TRBJ1-1; possibly TRBD1 for D (6 bases). CDR3 length equals 12 residues. This CDR3 reads CVSSLGGTEAFF. DNA of the CDR3: TGTGTCAGCAGTTTAGGGGGGACTGAAGCTTTCTTT.

This clonotype occurred many times. The rearrangement links TRBV20-1 to TRBJ1-2; D possibly corresponds to TRBD1 (5 bases). V gave up 6 bases and J gave up 5 bases, with 19 bases separating them. This CDR3 has 14 residues. Germline CDR1 is DFQATT and CDR2 is SNEGSKA (reference sequence). The CDR3 here is CSAPVRDGIYGYTF. The CDR3 DNA sequence: TGCAGTGCACCCGTCCGGGACGGAATATATGGCTACACCTTC.

Points on this clonotype: Possible read error: a much larger clone is one base away. V and J are TRBV6-2 or TRBV6-3 and TRBJ2-5; 9 positions agree with TRBD1. In germline, CDR1 is MNHEY, CDR2 SVGEGT. Trimming at V came to 5 bases and at J to 11 bases, leaving 15 bases not matched to a gene. This CDR3 has 15 residues. The CDR3 bases are TGTGCCAGCAGTAACAGGACAGGGGCCGGCAATGAGCAGTACTTC. This translates into CASSNRTGAGNEQYF.

The sample holds many counts of this clonotype. This chain joins TRBV12-3 or TRBV12-4 and TRBJ1-2; 8 bases are shared with TRBD1. Losses at the gene ends were 5 bases for V and 7 bases for J; bases not matched to a gene: 12. CDR3 size: 15 residues. The CDR3 bases are TGTGCCAGCAGTCCGACTTCAGGGGGCCGTGGTGGCTACACCTTC. Translated, it gives CASSPTSGGRGGYTF.

This clonotype has more than one count but fewer than ten. The V gene is TRBV2, the J gene TRBJ2-2; D not certain. CDR3 length equals 14 residues. Trimming took off 4 bases at V and 4 bases at J, with 10 bases between the two ends. CDR1 and CDR2 (germline): SNHLY, FYNNEI. For the CDR3, the DNA is TGTGCCAGCAGTGGAACGACTGCCACCGGGGAGCTGTTTTTT. It specifies CASSGTTATGELFF.

With regard to this clonotype: This may come from a read error, since a much larger clone is one base off. This rearrangement joins TRBV20-1 to TRBJ2-2; D is possibly TRBD1 or TRBD2 (5 bases each). CDR1 and CDR2 from the germline V gene are DFQATT and SNEGSKA (reference sequence). CDR3 size: 13 residues. The CDR3 is CSAKGEYTGERFF. The CDR3 nucleotides are TGCAGTGCTAAAGGGGAGTACACCGGGGAGCGGTTTTTT.

This clonotype has at least ten counts. CDR3 in amino acids: CASSGGVAQDYGYTF. The DNA for the CDR3 is TGTGCCAGCAGTGGGGGTGTAGCGCAGGACTATGGCTACACCTTC. The chain has TRBV6-1 and TRBJ1-2; no reliable D call. The V end lost 4 bases, the J end lost 3 bases, and 15 bases lay between the germline ends. This CDR3 has 15 amino acids. Germline V gives CDR1 MNHNS, CDR2 SASEGT.

On this clonotype itself: This may arise from a read error, as a much more abundant clone is one base away. The V gene is TRBV20-1, the J gene TRBJ2-7, with D hard to call. This CDR3 spans 12 amino acids. In germline, CDR1 is DFQATT, CDR2 SNEGSKA (reference sequence). The CDR3 loop is CSAIFHSYKQYF. In DNA, the CDR3 is TGCAGTGCCATATTCCACAGCTACAAGCAGTACTTC.

The sample holds many counts of this clonotype. V is TRBV20-1 and J is TRBJ2-7; D is possibly TRBD2 (6 bases). Between the trimmed V and J ends, which lost 4 bases and 3 bases, there was a span of 10 bases. Germline lookup yields CDR1 DFQATT and CDR2 SNEGSKA (reference sequence). This CDR3 comprises 12 residues. CDR3: CSATGGNYEQYF. In nucleotides, the CDR3 is TGCAGTGCTACCGGGGGAAACTACGAGCAGTACTTC.

Points on this clonotype: A much more abundant neighbour one base away suggests this may be a read error. The chain employs TRBV3-1 and TRBJ2-1, with D perhaps TRBD1 (6 bases). Germline V gene data show CDR1 as LGHDT and CDR2 as YNNKEL (reference sequence). The CDR3 spans 15 residues. Trimming removed 3 bases from V and 13 bases from J, with 22 bases in between. CDR3 sequence reads: CASSQPRGQGETQFF. The CDR3 bases are TGTGCCAGCAGCCAGCCTCGGGGACAAGGGGAGACCCAGTTCTTC.

This clonotype was counted ten times or more. This chain links TRBV6-1 with TRBJ2-3; no firm D call. V was clipped by 0 bases and J by 4 bases, with 8 bases between them. Germline loops: CDR1 MNHNS, CDR2 SASEGT. The CDR3 runs 14 residues. CDR3 loop: CASSEALSADTQYF. The CDR3, as DNA: TGTGCCAGCAGTGAAGCGCTTTCGGCAGATACGCAGTATTTT.

Concerning this clonotype itself: One base away lies a much larger clone, so this may be a sequencing read error. This sequence joins TRBV29-1 and TRBJ1-2, with unresolved D. The germline V gene has CDR1 SQVTM and CDR2 ANQGSEA. V lost 3 bases and J 8 bases, leaving 13 bases between the germline ends. This CDR3 is built from 12 residues. In nucleotides, the CDR3 is TGCAGCGTTGAGGCAGATAGTCGGGGCTACACCTTC. Translated, it gives CSVEADSRGYTF.

This clonotype showed up many times. The chain has TRBV6-5 and TRBJ1-2; TRBD1 matches 8 bases. The germline CDR1 and CDR2 sequences are MNHEY and SVGAGI. J was trimmed by 8 bases and V by 7 bases; bases with no gene match: 12. The CDR3 length is 14 residues. CDR3 region: CASKRTGSDRGYTF. The CDR3 DNA follows: TGTGCCAGCAAAAGGACAGGGTCCGATCGCGGCTACACCTTC.

This clonotype was recorded only once. CDR3 bases: TGTGCCAGCAGTATGGGTTGGCAGGGAGGGGAGACCCAGTACTTC. Translating gives CASSMGWQGGETQYF. V is TRBV2 and J is TRBJ2-5, with 7 bases aligning to TRBD2. In germline, CDR1 is SNHLY, CDR2 FYNNEI. The CDR3 extends over 15 amino acids. The trim removed 5 bases at V and 5 bases at J, leaving 11 bases unmatched. Based on the CDR3 plus reference TRBV2 and TRBJ2-5, the full variable domain is EPEVTQTPSHQVTQMGQEVILRCVPISNHLYFYWYRQILGQKVEFLVSFYNNEISEKSEIFDDQFSVERPDGSNFTLKIRSTKLEDSAMYFCASSMGWQGGETQYFGPGTRLLVL.

The chain has TRBV3-1 and TRBJ1-2, with 8 bases that match TRBD1. Germline CDR1 LGHDT, CDR2 YNNKEL (reference sequence). Unmatched junction bases numbered 7, after V lost 4 bases and J lost 3 bases. This CDR3 spans 15 amino acids. Written as DNA, the CDR3 is TGTGCCAGCAGCCCCGTGATGACAGGGGACTATGGCTACACCTTC. Residues: CASSPVMTGDYGYTF.

This clonotype was seen a handful of times. A read error may be the cause here, since a much bigger clone is one base away. The genes are TRBV2 and TRBJ2-5, with 9 bases identical to TRBD1. The end of the DNA is better explained by TRBJ2-7, so the J call may be wrong. Germline assignment: CDR1 SNHLY and CDR2 FYNNEI. The CDR3 runs to 15 residues. DNA of the CDR3: TGTACCAGCAGCCTTTCCGGGACAGGGAGCGACGAGCAGTACTTC. It specifies CTSSLSGTGSDEQYF.

This clonotype was seen ten or more times. V gene TRBV5-1 combines with J gene TRBJ2-7, with D possibly being TRBD1 (5 bases). The germline gives CDR1 SGHRS, CDR2 YFSETQ. This CDR3 region has 14 residues. Trimming cost V 0 bases and J 6 bases, with 13 bases left between them. The CDR3 DNA follows: TGCGCCAGCAGCTTGGGCAGGGATTACAGCGAGCAGTACTTC. Protein product: CASSLGRDYSEQYF.

Note on this clonotype: A clone one base away is much larger, so this may be a read error. The chain uses TRBV7-2 and TRBJ2-5, with D tentatively TRBD2 (7 bases). V lost 5 bases and J 7 bases, leaving 17 bases between the germline ends. Germline values: CDR1 SGHTA, CDR2 FQGNSA. This CDR3 comprises 14 residues. Here the CDR3 reads CASSVRLGGGTQYF. DNA for the CDR3: TGTGCCAGCAGCGTCAGACTAGGGGGGGGGACCCAGTACTTC. Variable domain in full (rest from reference TRBV7-2 and TRBJ2-5): GAGVSQSPSNKVTEKGKDVELRCDPISGHTALYWYRQSLGQGLEFLIYFQGNSAPDKSGLPSDRFSAERTGGSVSTLTIQRTQQEDSAVYLCASSVRLGGGTQYFGPGTRLLVL.

In this sample, this clonotype turned up many times. The chain has TRBV15 and TRBJ1-6; 9 bases agree with TRBD1. Germline CDR1 and CDR2: LNHNV and YYDKDF (reference sequence). There are 15 residues in the CDR3. J lost 14 bases, V lost 2 bases, and 10 bases had no gene match. The CDR3 coding sequence is TGTGCCACCAGCAGACCGGGACAGGGTAGTCGGACCCTCCACTTT. It yields the protein CATSRPGQGSRTLHF.

This clonotype appeared a few times. V is TRBV5-1 and J is TRBJ2-7; 7 nucleotides align to TRBD2. The CDR3 length is 15 residues. Germline loops: CDR1 SGHRS, CDR2 YFSETQ. Trimming at V came to 4 bases and at J to 2 bases, leaving 9 bases not matched to a gene. The DNA for the CDR3 is TGCGCCAGCAGCCAGCGGACGGCGGGGGCCTACGAGCAGTACTTC. It yields the protein CASSQRTAGAYEQYF.

V usage is TRBV16 and J usage is TRBJ1-1; D unresolved. Germline CDR1 and CDR2: KGHSY and FQNENV. The CDR3 has 16 residues. Trimming cost V 0 bases and J 7 bases, with 18 bases left between them. CDR3 loop: CASSQSNAGVSGEAFF. The DNA for the CDR3 is TGTGCCAGCAGCCAATCAAACGCCGGGGTCTCTGGTGAAGCTTTCTTT.

In regard to this clonotype: With a much larger clone just one base away, this may be a read error. V usage is TRBV12-3 or TRBV12-4 and J usage is TRBJ2-1; the match to TRBD2 covers 7 bases. The DNA end is a closer match to TRBJ2-7, so the J assignment may be wrong. This CDR3 has 15 residues. The CDR3 is CASSPSGTPLNEQYF. The CDR3 DNA reads TGTGCCAGCAGTCCCAGCGGGACCCCCCTCAATGAGCAGTACTTC.